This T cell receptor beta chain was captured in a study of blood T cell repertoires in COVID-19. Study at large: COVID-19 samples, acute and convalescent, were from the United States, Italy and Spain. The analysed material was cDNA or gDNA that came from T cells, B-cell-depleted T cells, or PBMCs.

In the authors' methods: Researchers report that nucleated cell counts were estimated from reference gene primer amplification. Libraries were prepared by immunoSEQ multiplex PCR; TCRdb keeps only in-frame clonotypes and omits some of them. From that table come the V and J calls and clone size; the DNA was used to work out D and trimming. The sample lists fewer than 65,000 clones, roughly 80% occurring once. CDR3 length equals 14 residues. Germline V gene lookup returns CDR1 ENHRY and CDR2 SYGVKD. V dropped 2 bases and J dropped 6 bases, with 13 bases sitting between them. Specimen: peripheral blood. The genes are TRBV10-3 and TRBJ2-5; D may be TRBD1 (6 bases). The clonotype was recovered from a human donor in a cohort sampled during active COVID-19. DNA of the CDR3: TGTGCCATCAGTGAGGGGGGCAGGGGCCAGACCCAGTACTTC. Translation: CAISEGGRGQTQYF.